This TCR beta chain was documented in a study of cytomegalovirus exposure and HLA in healthy donors. As for the study in general: Approximately 180 million T cells yielded some 120 million unique TCR beta sequences in earlier analysis.

The study ran its PCR with 60 Vbeta and 13 Jbeta primers. Produced via immunoSEQ multiplex PCR; TCRdb's table is partial and in-frame only. This sample has about 100,000 clones; roughly 70% occur once, and the top ten carry around 9.9%. The study, taken as a whole, reports: A likely sequencing artifact accounted for one observed cluster of highly shared sequence variants. It was reported that TCR beta sequences correctly inferred the HLA-A and HLA-B alleles for most subjects.

This clone has only a few counts. The antigen remains undetermined. Trimming pared 0 bases from V and 3 bases from J, leaving 15 bases between. This CDR3 comprises 16 residues. CDR1 GTSNPN and CDR2 SVGIG come from the germline V gene (reference sequence). This receptor was obtained from a middle-aged man in good health and CMV-seropositive. Sample: PBMCs. The chain combines TRBV30 with TRBJ1-5, with D possibly matching TRBD1 (5 bases). CDR3: CAWSVRGGGDNQPQHF. CDR3 sequence (DNA): TGTGCCTGGAGTGTACGGGGCGGGGGGGACAATCAGCCCCAGCATTTT.